These 8 T cell receptor beta chains were all obtained from the same sample, sequenced in a study of response to subunit inactivated influenza vaccine. MiXCR, run by TCRdb on the RT-PCR reads, gives a single entry per CDR3 protein. The sample has hundreds of thousands of distinct CDR3 sequences; 11% are singletons. This sample also belongs to another study, concerning T cells expressing NK-cell markers. As that report states: Generation of TCR beta cDNA was performed by 5'RACE template switching incorporating UMIs.

Here the sequenced sample was PBMCs from blood, taken on the day of vaccination. All receptors derive from a man aged 50 or older who received an inactivated influenza vaccine.

The J gene is TRBJ1-6, the V gene TRBV28; TRBD1 agrees at 10 bases. With 3 bases clipped from V and 4 bases from J, the junction kept 12 bases outside the gene matches. Germline CDR1 reads MDHEN; CDR2 reads SYDVKM. This CDR3 comprises 19 residues. CDR3 amino acids: CASSFGLLQGQGYNSPLHF. DNA for the CDR3: TGTGCCAGCAGTTTCGGGCTCCTTCAGGGACAGGGGTATAATTCACCCCTCCACTTT.

This clonotype was detected only a few times. The V gene is TRBV12-3 or TRBV12-4, the J gene TRBJ1-2; 9 bases align to TRBD1. Trimming at V came to 7 bases and at J to 2 bases, leaving 5 bases not matched to a gene. The CDR3 contains 14 residues. CDR3 DNA: TGTGCCAGCATGCCGGGACAGGGAAACTATGGCTACACCTTC. It is translated as CASMPGQGNYGYTF.

The chain carries TRBV7-9 and TRBJ2-1, with D uncertain. The CDR3 has 13 residues. V was pared by 1 base and J by 8 bases, with 9 bases between. Looked up from germline, CDR1 is SEHNR and CDR2 is FQNEAQ (reference sequence). CDR3 sequence (DNA): TGTGCCAGCAGCTTAGTGGCGTTTGATGAGCAGTTCTTC. It is translated as CASSLVAFDEQFF.

V gene TRBV4-2 combines with J gene TRBJ2-7; 8 bases align to TRBD2. CDR1 is LGHNA, CDR2 YNFKEQ, per germline. With 4 bases clipped from V and 1 base from J, the junction kept 6 bases outside the gene matches. The CDR3 contains 15 residues. The chain's CDR3 is CASSLTSDPSYEQYF. The DNA of the CDR3 is TGTGCCAGCAGCCTGACTAGCGACCCTTCCTACGAGCAGTACTTC.

The J gene is TRBJ2-1, the V gene TRBV6-1, with 9 bases lining up with TRBD1. The trim removed 9 bases at V and 2 bases at J, leaving 5 bases unmatched. The CDR3 spans 14 residues. Germline V gives CDR1 MNHNS, CDR2 SASEGT. Here the CDR3 DNA reads TGTGCCAGTTCCCGGGACAGGGCCTACAATGAGCAGTTCTTC. This encodes CASSRDRAYNEQFF.

In nucleotides, the CDR3 is TGTGCCAGCACCAACCCCTCGGGTAGGGACGGCACAGATACGCAGTATTTT. Translated: CASTNPSGRDGTDTQYF. V is TRBV6-2 or TRBV6-3 and J is TRBJ2-3; D is tentatively TRBD1 or TRBD2 (5 bases each). The ends were cut back, 7 bases at V and 1 base at J, with 21 bases in the middle. The CDR3 covers 17 residues. Germline-derived CDR1 and CDR2 are MNHEY and SVGEGT.

This clonotype was observed a few times. DNA for the CDR3: TGTGCCAGCAGTTTATGGGGGCCCCCGAACACCGGGGAGCTGTTTTTT. It encodes CASSLWGPPNTGELFF. The chain uses TRBV12-3 or TRBV12-4 and TRBJ2-2, with D tentatively TRBD1 (6 bases). CDR3 length equals 16 residues. Trimming cost V 2 bases and J 0 bases, with 10 bases left between them.

The chain links TRBV5-8 to TRBJ2-1; D perhaps matches TRBD2 (5 bases). V was pared by 4 bases and J by 9 bases, with 14 bases between. The CDR3 extends over 13 amino acids. Germline CDR1 is SGHTS and CDR2 is YDEGEE. In DNA form, the CDR3 reads TGTGCCAGCAGCCCGGAGGCCGGAGGTGAGCAGTTCTTC. Protein product: CASSPEAGGEQFF.